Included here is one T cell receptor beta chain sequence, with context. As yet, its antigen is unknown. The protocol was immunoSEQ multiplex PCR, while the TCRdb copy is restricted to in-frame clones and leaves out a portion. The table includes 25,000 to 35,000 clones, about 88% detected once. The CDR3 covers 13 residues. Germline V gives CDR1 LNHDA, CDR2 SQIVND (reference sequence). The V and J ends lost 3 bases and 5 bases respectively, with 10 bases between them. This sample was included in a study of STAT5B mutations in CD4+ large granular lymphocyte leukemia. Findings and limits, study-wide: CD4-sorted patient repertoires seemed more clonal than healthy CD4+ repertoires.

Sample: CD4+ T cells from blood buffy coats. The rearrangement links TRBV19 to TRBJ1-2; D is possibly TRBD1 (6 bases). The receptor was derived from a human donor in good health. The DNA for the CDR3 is TGTGCCAGTAGTATGGACAGTGTTTATGGCTACACCTTC. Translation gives CASSMDSVYGYTF.